This TCR beta chain was retrieved from a study of blood T cell repertoires in COVID-19. Whole-study context: Spain, Italy and the United States supplied samples that represented acute and convalescent COVID-19. From T cells, B-cell-depleted T cells, or PBMCs came the material, which was cDNA or gDNA.

Per the original methods: Estimation of nucleated cell counts relied on the amplification of reference gene primers. This table comes from immunoSEQ multiplex PCR, and its TCRdb copy is limited to in-frame clones, with some not included. V and J calls and clone size are given by that table; D and trimming were obtained from the DNA. The data contain under 150,000 clones, about 87% of them singletons. With V trimmed by 8 bases and J by 7 bases, 8 bases remained unmatched. The CDR3 is 13 residues long. The V gene's germline CDR1 is SNHLY and CDR2 FYNNEI. This TCR derives from a woman aged 40 to 50 with acute or convalescent COVID-19. The chain employs TRBV2 and TRBJ1-1; 9 nucleotides agree with TRBD1. Sequencing used peripheral blood. The CDR3 DNA is TGTGCCAGCTGCGGGACAGGGTGCAATGAAGCTTTCTTT. Translated, it gives CASCGTGCNEAFF.